This is a list of T cell receptor beta chains from one sample in a study of cytomegalovirus exposure and HLA in healthy donors. Data came from immunoSEQ multiplex PCR; TCRdb stores just in-frame clones and leaves some out. This table holds some 110,000 clones, around 80% found once. Sequenced material: PBMCs. The receptors stem from a woman aged 18 to 35 in good health and CMV-seropositive. The CDR3 runs from the conserved cysteine through the conserved F or W. Fields, in order: clone size, V gene, J gene, D gene, CDR3 protein, CDR3 DNA. A D gene is named only where the DNA matches it firmly. Some rows have no size entry. The others give once, few or many, or a class for an expanded clone.

size: -; V: TRBV19; J: TRBJ2-5; D: TRBD2; CDR3: CASSITSGRQETQYF; DNA: TGTGCCAGTAGTATAACTAGCGGGAGGCAAGAGACCCAGTACTTC
size: -; V: TRBV27; J: TRBJ2-7; D: -; CDR3: CASCLQLTYEQYF; DNA: TGTGCCAGCTGTCTTCAACTGACCTACGAGCAGTACTTC
size: few; V: TRBV27; J: TRBJ2-7; D: TRBD2; CDR3: CASRGLAGSYEQYF; DNA: TGTGCCAGCAGGGGACTAGCGGGCTCCTACGAGCAGTACTTC
size: -; V: TRBV6-5; J: TRBJ2-7; D: TRBD2; CDR3: CASSYGLAGGRYF; DNA: TGTGCCAGCAGTTACGGACTAGCGGGAGGACGGTACTTC
size: -; V: TRBV28; J: TRBJ2-1; D: TRBD1; CDR3: CASSLLDRGDYNEQFF; DNA: TGTGCCAGCAGTTTACTGGACAGGGGTGATTACAATGAGCAGTTCTTC
size: -; V: TRBV10-3; J: TRBJ2-7; D: TRBD2; CDR3: CAITLLAGAGEQYF; DNA: TGTGCCATCACGTTATTGGCGGGAGCGGGAGAGCAGTACTTC
size: -; V: TRBV5-4; J: TRBJ2-1; D: TRBD2; CDR3: CASSLGVSGREGGEQFF; DNA: TGTGCCAGCAGCTTGGGGGTTAGCGGGAGGGAGGGAGGTGAGCAGTTCTTC
size: -; V: TRBV2; J: TRBJ2-7; D: TRBD2; CDR3: CASSGTSRTYEQYF; DNA: TGTGCCAGCAGTGGGACTAGCAGAACCTACGAGCAGTACTTC
size: -; V: TRBV29-1; J: TRBJ1-1; D: -; CDR3: CSVARNTEAFF; DNA: TGCAGCGTTGCTCGGAACACTGAAGCTTTCTTT
size: -; V: TRBV9; J: TRBJ2-7; D: -; CDR3: CASSGGRDSYEQYF; DNA: TGTGCCAGCAGCGGGGGCAGGGACTCCTACGAGCAGTACTTC
size: medium-sized; V: TRBV6-1; J: TRBJ2-7; D: -; CDR3: CASSGEGGLYEQYF; DNA: TGTGCCAGCAGTGGAGAGGGAGGTCTCTACGAGCAGTACTTC
size: -; V: TRBV29-1; J: TRBJ2-7; D: TRBD1; CDR3: CSVARDREPYEQYF; DNA: TGCAGCGTGGCACGAGACAGGGAGCCCTACGAGCAGTACTTC
size: -; V: TRBV19; J: TRBJ2-7; D: -; CDR3: CASSIAPAPYEQYF; DNA: TGTGCCAGTAGTATAGCACCCGCACCCTACGAGCAGTACTTC
size: few; V: TRBV30; J: TRBJ2-7; D: TRBD1; CDR3: CAWSVKKGTGAYEQYF; DNA: TGTGCCTGGAGTGTAAAGAAAGGGACAGGCGCATACGAGCAGTACTTC
size: -; V: TRBV30; J: TRBJ1-3; D: TRBD1; CDR3: CAWQGQIIPGNTIYF; DNA: TGTGCCTGGCAGGGACAGATTATTCCTGGAAACACCATATATTTT
size: -; V: TRBV7-3; J: TRBJ1-2; D: -; CDR3: CASSLNRLGGNYYGYTF; DNA: TGTGCCAGCAGCTTAAATCGCCTTGGGGGGAATTACTATGGCTACACCTTC
size: -; V: TRBV6-1; J: TRBJ2-1; D: -; CDR3: CAISDRGYNEQFF; DNA: TGTGCCATCTCGGACAGAGGATACAATGAGCAGTTCTTC
size: -; V: TRBV5-8; J: TRBJ2-7; D: -; CDR3: CASSFGKFEQYF; DNA: TGTGCCAGCAGCTTCGGTAAATTCGAGCAGTACTTC
size: few; V: TRBV4-1; J: TRBJ1-1; D: TRBD1; CDR3: CASSQGNRGIRTEAFF; DNA: TGCGCCAGCAGCCAAGGGAACAGGGGAATTCGGACTGAAGCTTTCTTT
size: -; V: TRBV18; J: TRBJ1-2; D: -; CDR3: CASSPGLAGGYTF; DNA: TGTGCCAGCTCACCGGGGCTTGCTGGTGGCTACACCTTC
size: -; V: TRBV28; J: TRBJ2-7; D: TRBD2; CDR3: CASSIMLAGHEQYF; DNA: TGTGCCAGCAGCATAATGTTAGCGGGACACGAGCAGTACTTC
size: -; V: TRBV30; J: TRBJ2-3; D: TRBD2; CDR3: CAWSVRRTSGSTDTQYF; DNA: TGTGCCTGGAGTGTACGGAGAACTAGCGGGAGCACAGATACGCAGTATTTT
size: once; V: TRBV6-1; J: TRBJ1-5; D: -; CDR3: CASREIHREQPQHF; DNA: TGTGCCAGCAGGGAGATTCACAGGGAACAGCCCCAGCATTTT